This T cell receptor (beta chain) was sequenced for a study of glioma-infiltrating T cells after dendritic cell vaccination. Study in general: Autologous tumor lysate was loaded overnight onto monocyte-derived dendritic cells grown about seven days with IL-4 and GM-CSF.

The data were produced by immunoSEQ multiplex PCR, yet TCRdb's version contains in-frame clones alone and is incomplete. The data show roughly 52,000 clones, with approximately 83% seen just once and roughly 11% held by the top ten. The junction had 7 bases not matched to a gene; V was cut back by 6 bases and J by 7 bases. The CDR3 consists of 14 residues. CDR1 KGHSH and CDR2 LQKENI come from the germline V gene. The chain combines TRBV18 with TRBJ1-1, with 11 bases identical to TRBD1. The sequence came from a human donor with glioblastoma. The specimen comprised blood, sampled before dendritic cell vaccination. This CDR3 reads CASSPGQGAVEAFF. The CDR3 nucleotides are TGTGCCAGCTCGCCCGGACAGGGGGCGGTTGAAGCTTTCTTT.